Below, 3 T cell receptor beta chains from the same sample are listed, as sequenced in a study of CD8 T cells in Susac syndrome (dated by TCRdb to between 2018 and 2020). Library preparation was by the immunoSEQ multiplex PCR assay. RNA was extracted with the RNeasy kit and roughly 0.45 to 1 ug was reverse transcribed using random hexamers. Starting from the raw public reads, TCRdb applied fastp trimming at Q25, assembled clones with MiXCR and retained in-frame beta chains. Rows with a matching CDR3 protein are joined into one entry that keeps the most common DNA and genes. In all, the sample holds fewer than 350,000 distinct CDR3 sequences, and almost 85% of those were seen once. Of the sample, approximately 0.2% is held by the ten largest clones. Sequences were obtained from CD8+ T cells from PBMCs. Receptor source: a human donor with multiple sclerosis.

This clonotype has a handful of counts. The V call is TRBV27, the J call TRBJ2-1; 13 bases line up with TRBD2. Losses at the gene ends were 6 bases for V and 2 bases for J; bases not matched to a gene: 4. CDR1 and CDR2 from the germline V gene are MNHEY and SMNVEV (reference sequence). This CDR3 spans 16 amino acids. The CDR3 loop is CASSHGTSGTYNEQFF. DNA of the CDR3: TGTGCCAGCAGCCACGGGACTAGCGGGACCTACAATGAGCAGTTCTTC.

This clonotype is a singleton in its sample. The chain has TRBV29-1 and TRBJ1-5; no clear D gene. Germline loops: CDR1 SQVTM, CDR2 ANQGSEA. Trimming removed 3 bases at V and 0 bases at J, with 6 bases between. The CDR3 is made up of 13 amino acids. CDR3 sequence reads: CSVEADSNQPQHF. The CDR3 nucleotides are TGCAGCGTTGAGGCAGATAGCAATCAGCCCCAGCATTTT.

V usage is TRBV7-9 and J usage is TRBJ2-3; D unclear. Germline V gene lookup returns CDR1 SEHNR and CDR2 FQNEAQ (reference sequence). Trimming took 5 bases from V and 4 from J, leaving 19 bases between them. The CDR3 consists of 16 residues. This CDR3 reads CASSLADRYVADTQYF. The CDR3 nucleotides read TGTGCCAGCAGCCTCGCAGATCGTTATGTAGCAGATACGCAGTATTTT.